This TCR beta chain came from a study of cytomegalovirus exposure and HLA in healthy donors. Produced via immunoSEQ multiplex PCR; TCRdb's table is partial and in-frame only. Of about 240,000 clones in the sample, around 85% were seen once. CDR3 length: 14 residues. V lost 4 bases, J lost 4 bases, and 3 bases stayed unmatched. Germline V gene sequence: CDR1 LGHNA, CDR2 YNFKEQ. V is TRBV4-2 and J is TRBJ1-1, with TRBD1 matching over 10 bases. The origin of this receptor is a woman in her twenties or thirties in good health and CMV-seropositive. The sample was PBMCs. CDR3 sequence reads: CASSPRTGGTEAFF. The CDR3 coding sequence is TGTGCCAGCAGCCCCCGGACAGGGGGCACTGAAGCTTTCTTT.